This T cell receptor beta chain comes out of a study of T cells after yellow fever vaccination. MiXCR was run by TCRdb on the 5' RACE reads, yielding one entry per CDR3 protein. The table records approximately 350,000 distinct CDR3 sequences, roughly 10% of them present only once. Only a few counts were recorded for this clonotype. Its antigen is still unknown. Study-level points and caveats: Once the booster was given, most primary-vaccination clones reappeared, at about 95% for CD4 and over 85% for CD8. Weaker, the secondary response had a peak occurring faster, on day 5 versus 15. Sorted repertoires could include abundant contaminating clonotypes from bulk cells.

The material sequenced was PBMCs, taken on the day of the first yellow fever vaccination. The receptor was derived from a man aged 18 to 35 who received the YFV17D yellow fever vaccine.

The CDR3 nucleotides are TGCAGTGCTAATGCAGGGCTAGCCAAAAACATTCAGTACTTC. Translating gives CSANAGLAKNIQYF. The chain employs TRBV20-1 and TRBJ2-4; maybe TRBD1 (5 bases). Germline lookup yields CDR1 DFQATT and CDR2 SNEGSKA (reference sequence). With 4 bases removed from V and 0 bases from J, the gap between germline ends came to 10 bases. The CDR3 runs 14 residues.